The present T cell receptor (beta chain) was sequenced within a study of T cells in Graves' hyperthyroidism and ophthalmopathy. This clonotype was seen repeatedly, ten times or more. There are 13 residues in the CDR3. Germline CDR1 is SQVTM and CDR2 is ANQGSEA. The ends were cut back, 3 bases at V and 1 base at J, with 9 bases in the middle. Diagnostic assessment was based on clinical symptoms, serum thyroxine and TRAb, thyroid ultrasound and orbital computed tomography. It was RNA transcripts that yielded the amplified TCR beta CDR3 regions. With the HTBI primer set, the TCR CDR3 went through a first round of RT-PCR. MiXCR was run by TCRdb on the multiplex PCR reads, yielding one entry per CDR3 protein. This sample has approximately 32,000 distinct CDR3 sequences, with about 50% found just once.

The source is a woman aged 45-65 years with Graves' hyperthyroidism that later progressed to Graves' ophthalmopathy. Sequenced sample: blood. V and J are TRBV29-1 and TRBJ1-1, with D perhaps matching TRBD1 (5 bases). CDR3 protein: CSVEEQENTEAFF. Written as DNA, the CDR3 is TGCAGCGTTGAGGAACAGGAGAACACTGAAGCTTTCTTT.